The 21 T cell receptor beta chains presented below share a single source sample, sequenced in a study of blood T cell repertoires in COVID-19. Sequencing used immunoSEQ multiplex PCR; TCRdb keeps in-frame clones, though not all of them. The table has 65,000 to 95,000 clones, around 90% seen once. The sequencing input was peripheral blood. The receptors were sampled from a man in his thirties or forties with acute or convalescent COVID-19.

This clone came up a few times. The rearrangement joins TRBV24-1 to TRBJ1-2; the match to TRBD1 covers 8 bases. Trimming took 6 bases from V and 8 from J; bases not matched to a gene: 4. In germline, CDR1 is KGHDR, CDR2 SFDVKD. This CDR3 region has 12 residues. The CDR3 sequence: CATSQGARGYTF. The CDR3 DNA is TGTGCCACCAGTCAGGGGGCGAGGGGCTACACCTTC.

V and J are TRBV18 and TRBJ2-1, with D possibly being TRBD2 (6 bases). The CDR3 runs to 13 residues. CDR1 is KGHSH and CDR2 is LQKENI in the germline V gene. The germline V and J ends were trimmed by 5 bases and 8 bases, with 13 bases remaining between them. CDR3 sequence: CASSSGGDYEQFF. The CDR3, as DNA: TGTGCCAGCTCATCGGGCGGGGACTATGAGCAGTTCTTC.

This chain links TRBV28 with TRBJ1-5, with 9 bases identical to TRBD1. CDR3 length equals 15 residues. Germline assignment: CDR1 MDHEN and CDR2 SYDVKM. Trimming took 5 bases from V and 6 from J; bases not matched to a gene: 8. This CDR3 is CASSSWDRVFQPQHF. The CDR3 DNA sequence: TGTGCCAGCAGTAGTTGGGACAGGGTTTTTCAGCCCCAGCATTTT.

This clone was counted once. The genes are TRBV9 and TRBJ2-2; D might be TRBD1 (5 bases). Germline V lookup: CDR1 SGDLS, CDR2 YYNGEE. The germline V and J ends were trimmed by 4 bases and 6 bases, with 13 bases remaining between them. The CDR3 is made up of 14 amino acids. The CDR3 here is CASSSSQGSGELFF. For the CDR3, the DNA is TGTGCCAGCAGCTCCTCTCAGGGTTCCGGGGAGCTGTTTTTT. Based on the CDR3 plus reference TRBV9 and TRBJ2-2, the full variable domain is DSGVTQTPKHLITATGQRVTLRCSPRSGDLSVYWYQQSLDQGLQFLIQYYNGEERAKGNILERFSAQQFPDLHSELNLSSLELGDSALYFCASSSSQGSGELFFGEGSRLTVL.

This clone was detected once. The chain has TRBV10-3 and TRBJ2-7; 14 bases match TRBD2. Unmatched junction bases numbered 12, after V lost 5 bases and J lost 3 bases. Germline lookup yields CDR1 ENHRY and CDR2 SYGVKD. The CDR3 is 18 residues long. The CDR3 sequence: CAISSGTSGSTFLYEQYF. CDR3 coding DNA: TGTGCCATCAGTTCAGGGACTAGCGGGAGCACCTTCCTCTACGAGCAGTACTTC.

The chain couples TRBV7-2 to TRBJ2-7; 11 bases align to TRBD1. Germline V CDR1 and CDR2: SGHTA, FQGNSA. Trimming cost V 5 bases and J 2 bases; bases outside gene matches: 5. The CDR3 length is 15 residues. Here the CDR3 DNA reads TGTGCCAGCAGCGACGGGACAGGGGGGGCCTACGAGCAGTACTTC. Amino acid sequence: CASSDGTGGAYEQYF.

The rearrangement joins TRBV29-1 to TRBJ2-3; weak D call: TRBD2 (6 bases). Trimming cost V 4 bases and J 0 bases, with 17 bases left between them. Germline-derived CDR1 and CDR2 are SQVTM and ANQGSEA. This CDR3 spans 16 amino acids. For the CDR3, the DNA is TGCAGCGTTGTGGTCTGGGAGGTGGGCAGCACAGATACGCAGTATTTT. It yields the protein CSVVVWEVGSTDTQYF.

The CDR3 spells CASMKGAIGETQYF. CDR3 coding DNA: TGTGCCAGCATGAAGGGGGCAATAGGGGAGACCCAGTACTTC. This chain links TRBV6-1 with TRBJ2-5; TRBD1 agrees at 7 bases. Germline CDR1 reads MNHNS; CDR2 reads SASEGT. Trimming removed 7 bases from V and 5 bases from J; junction bases left unmatched: 10. The CDR3 sequence is 14 residues long.

The chain uses TRBV6-1 and TRBJ2-3, with 7 bases fitting TRBD2. J lost 0 bases, V lost 0 bases, and 0 bases had no gene match. The CDR3 contains 15 residues. The germline CDR1 and CDR2 sequences are MNHNS and SASEGT. The CDR3 sequence is CASSEASGSTDTQYF. The CDR3 DNA follows: TGTGCCAGCAGTGAAGCTAGCGGGAGCACAGATACGCAGTATTTT.

The sample holds one count of this clone. The chain has TRBV11-2 and TRBJ2-7; 7 nucleotides agree with TRBD2. Germline CDR1 SGHAT, CDR2 FQNNGV. The CDR3 sequence is 17 residues long. J gave up 0 bases and V 1 base, and 9 bases lay outside the gene matches. CDR3 bases: TGTGCCAGCAGCTTAGGGACGGGAGGTTCGAGCTCCTACGAGCAGTACTTC. Protein product: CASSLGTGGSSSYEQYF.

V usage is TRBV15 and J usage is TRBJ2-7; a weak D match, TRBD2 (7 bases). Looked up from germline, CDR1 is LNHNV and CDR2 is YYDKDF (reference sequence). The ends were cut back, 5 bases at V and 3 bases at J, with 17 bases in the middle. The CDR3 runs to 15 residues. CDR3 bases: TGTGCCACCAGCCCCGGGGGGCAGTTACTCTACGAGCAGTACTTC. Protein product: CATSPGGQLLYEQYF.

The rearrangement joins TRBV3-1 (or the pseudogene TRBV3-2) to TRBJ2-5; D possibly corresponds to TRBD2 (6 bases). The CDR3 is made up of 17 amino acids. The V gene lost 4 bases and the J gene lost 2 bases, with 20 bases spanning the gap. Germline V CDR1 and CDR2: LGHDT, YNNKEL (reference sequence). DNA for the CDR3: TGTGCCAGCAGCCCCTCGAGGGCGGGGAGACCTCAAGAGACCCAGTACTTC. Translating it yields CASSPSRAGRPQETQYF.

This sequence joins TRBV7-8 and TRBJ1-2, with D perhaps matching TRBD1 (5 bases). The germline gives CDR1 SGHVS, CDR2 FQNEAQ. The V gene lost 4 bases and the J gene lost 4 bases, with 13 bases spanning the gap. This CDR3 spans 14 amino acids. CDR3 amino acids: CASSSREGTYGYTF. The CDR3 nucleotides read TGTGCCAGCAGCTCCAGGGAGGGAACCTATGGCTACACCTTC.

The chain joins TRBV24-1 to TRBJ2-1; 9 bases match TRBD2. The CDR3 is 14 amino acids. V shed 8 bases and J 7 bases; nucleotides not matched to a gene: 8. CDR1 KGHDR and CDR2 SFDVKD come from the germline V gene. CDR3 nucleotides: TGTGCCACCAAAGATAGCGGGAGTTTTAATGAGCAGTTCTTC. As protein: CATKDSGSFNEQFF.

J is TRBJ2-5 and V is TRBV7-9, with 12 positions matching TRBD2. CDR3 length: 17 amino acids. Germline lookup yields CDR1 SEHNR and CDR2 FQNEAQ (reference sequence). J was trimmed by 5 bases and V by 3 bases; bases with no gene match: 10. CDR3 bases: TGTGCCAGCAGCTTGACTAGCGGGGGCTTGGGGGAGGAGACCCAGTACTTC. Encoded protein: CASSLTSGGLGEETQYF.

The V gene is TRBV28, the J gene TRBJ1-5; D call uncertain. V was trimmed by 2 bases and J by 5 bases, leaving 13 bases between them. CDR3 length: 15 residues. Germline V gene data show CDR1 as MDHEN and CDR2 as SYDVKM. The CDR3 loop is CASSLGWAGDQPQHF. DNA of the CDR3: TGTGCCAGCAGTTTAGGTTGGGCAGGTGATCAGCCCCAGCATTTT.

The genes are TRBV29-1 and TRBJ2-3; 7 positions agree with TRBD1. Looked up from germline, CDR1 is SQVTM and CDR2 is ANQGSEA. V trimming: 7 bases; J trimming: 2 bases; junction bases outside the gene matches: 6. The CDR3 contains 13 residues. The CDR3 DNA reads as TGCAGCGGGAACAGGGGTACCACAGATACGCAGTATTTT. Translation: CSGNRGTTDTQYF.

The CDR3 DNA sequence: TGCGCCAGCAGCCATTCGACTAGCGGGACCCCCAAAAACATTCAGTACTTC. This sequence encodes CASSHSTSGTPKNIQYF. This chain joins TRBV4-1 and TRBJ2-4; 11 nucleotides agree with TRBD2. The CDR3 contains 17 residues. The V gene's germline CDR1 is MGHRA and CDR2 YSYEKL. The trim removed 3 bases at V and 2 bases at J, leaving 6 bases unmatched.

The rearrangement links TRBV3-1 (or the pseudogene TRBV3-2) to TRBJ2-7; a possible D gene is TRBD2 (5 bases). The CDR3 consists of 15 residues. Deletions cut 0 bases from V and 3 bases from J, with 12 bases between. Germline V gene sequence: CDR1 LGHDT, CDR2 YNNKEL (reference sequence). The CDR3 spells CASSQDPGLIYEQYF. The CDR3, as DNA: TGTGCCAGCAGCCAAGACCCCGGACTGATCTACGAGCAGTACTTC.

This clone was seen a handful of times. The CDR3 sequence: CATSDFTTAGSNEQFF. The CDR3 DNA reads TGTGCCACCAGTGATTTTACAACGGCCGGGTCGAATGAGCAGTTCTTC. The chain has TRBV24-1 and TRBJ2-1; no clear D. This CDR3 has 16 residues. Trimming removed 1 base from V and 7 bases from J, with 16 bases in between. Germline V gives CDR1 KGHDR, CDR2 SFDVKD.

This clone was seen a single time. The J gene is TRBJ1-5, the V gene TRBV28; 11 bases are a match to TRBD1. With 11 bases clipped from V and 4 bases from J, the junction kept 10 bases outside the gene matches. This CDR3 spans 15 amino acids. CDR1 is MDHEN and CDR2 is SYDVKM in the germline V gene. The CDR3 DNA reads as TGTGCCGCGAGGACAGGGGGCGAAGGTAATCAGCCCCAGCATTTT. Amino acid sequence: CAARTGGEGNQPQHF.